One sample yielded the 11 T cell receptor beta chains listed below, sequenced in a study of PD-L1 blockade in urothelial cancer. Only in-frame clones appear in the TCRdb table, and some are missing; sequencing was by immunoSEQ multiplex PCR. This sample has more than 45,000 clones, with around 79% found just once. The specimen was PBMCs, collected around atezolizumab (anti-PD-L1) treatment. The receptors were sampled from a man aged 70-80 years with urothelial cancer.

This clone was observed once. The rearrangement joins TRBV25-1 to TRBJ1-4; D is ambiguous. V lost 6 bases to trimming and J lost 4 bases, with 9 bases between them. Germline CDR1 is MGHDK and CDR2 is SYGVNS. The CDR3 has 13 residues. The CDR3 is CASREDINEKLFF. The DNA of the CDR3 is TGTGCCAGCAGGGAGGATATTAATGAAAAACTGTTTTTT.

The V gene is TRBV6-5, the J gene TRBJ1-3; D uncertain. The CDR3 is 15 amino acids. CDR1 is MNHEY and CDR2 is SVGAGI in the germline V gene. V lost 0 bases, J lost 0 bases, and 6 bases lay in between. This CDR3 reads CASSYSRGSGNTIYF. The CDR3, as DNA: TGTGCCAGCAGTTACTCACGAGGCTCTGGAAACACCATATATTTT.

J is TRBJ2-3 and V is TRBV7-6; 9 bases match TRBD2. The CDR3 extends over 15 amino acids. Germline loops: CDR1 SGHVS, CDR2 FNYEAQ. V lost 4 bases, J lost 5 bases, and 7 bases stayed unmatched. This CDR3 reads CASSSLAGAGDTQYF. The CDR3 DNA follows: TGTGCCAGCAGCTCCTTAGCGGGAGCTGGAGATACGCAGTATTTT.

The chain carries TRBV5-4 and TRBJ2-3; a possible D gene is TRBD2 (5 bases). Trimming removed 3 bases at V and 3 bases at J, with 11 bases between. Germline loops: CDR1 SGHNT, CDR2 YYREEE (reference sequence). The CDR3 consists of 14 residues. The CDR3 reads CASSWTGPTDTQYF. The CDR3 DNA sequence: TGTGCCAGCAGCTGGACTGGCCCTACAGATACGCAGTATTTT. Supplemented by reference TRBV5-4 and TRBJ2-3, the full variable domain reads ETGVTQSPTHLIKTRGQQVTLRCSSQSGHNTVSWYQQALGQGPQFIFQYYREEENGRGNFPPRFSGLQFPNYSSELNVNALELDDSALYLCASSWTGPTDTQYFGPGTRLTVL.

The chain couples TRBV10-2 to TRBJ2-3; TRBD2 might be the D (5 bases). Germline V CDR1 and CDR2: WSHSY, SAAADI. The CDR3 has 13 residues. With 2 bases removed from V and 7 bases from J, the gap between germline ends came to 10 bases. The CDR3 protein is CASSETVGNTQYF. Here the CDR3 DNA reads TGCGCCAGCAGTGAGACCGTCGGGAATACGCAGTATTTT.

CDR3 residues: CASSFRDSVNTIYF. DNA of the CDR3: TGTGCCAGCAGCTTCCGGGACAGTGTAAACACCATATATTTT. The rearrangement joins TRBV5-4 to TRBJ1-3; 7 bases align to TRBD1. The CDR3 is 14 residues long. The V segment lost 2 bases and the J segment 6 bases; nucleotides outside the gene matches: 5. The germline V gene has CDR1 SGHNT and CDR2 YYREEE (reference sequence).

This chain connects TRBV5-1 to TRBJ1-1; possible D gene TRBD1, 5 bases. The V gene's germline CDR1 is SGHRS and CDR2 YFSETQ. V gave up 4 bases and J gave up 1 base, with 11 bases separating them. The length of the CDR3 is 14 residues. The CDR3 sequence: CASSTPTGNTEAFF. The CDR3 DNA follows: TGCGCCAGCAGCACCCCAACAGGGAACACTGAAGCTTTCTTT. Full variable domain (rest looked up from reference TRBV5-1 and TRBJ1-1): KAGVTQTPRYLIKTRGQQVTLSCSPISGHRSVSWYQQTPGQGLQFLFEYFSETQRNKGNFPGRFSGRQFSNSRSEMNVSTLELGDSALYLCASSTPTGNTEAFFGQGTRLTVV.

The chain couples TRBV5-8 to TRBJ2-7; D possibly corresponds to TRBD1 (6 bases). V was pared by 7 bases and J by 1 base, with 27 bases between. CDR1 and CDR2 from the germline V gene are SGHTS and YDEGEE. The CDR3 runs 18 residues. The CDR3 DNA reads TGTGCCAGCCGAAGCGCCGGGCTCATACAGGGCGGATCCTACGAGCAGTACTTC. Its translation is CASRSAGLIQGGSYEQYF. The variable domain in full, with the rest retrieved from reference TRBV5-8 and TRBJ2-7, is EAGVTQSPTHLIKTRGQQATLRCSPISGHTSVYWYQQALGLGLQFLLWYDEGEERNRGNFPPRFSGRQFPNYSSELNVNALELEDSALYLCASRSAGLIQGGSYEQYFGPGTRLTVT.

Concerning this clone itself: A junction boundary mismatches the germline segment, possibly from a read error. This sequence joins TRBV25-1 and TRBJ2-3, with 8 nucleotides matching TRBD2. This CDR3 comprises 14 residues. Germline loops: CDR1 MGHDK, CDR2 SYGVNS. This CDR3 reads CASSNSPGLAGRSF. The DNA for the CDR3 is TGTGCCAGCTCCAATTCTCCGGGCCTAGCGGGCCGGAGTTTT.

This chain connects TRBV6-1 to TRBJ2-5, with D perhaps matching TRBD1 (5 bases). V lost 6 bases and J 3 bases, leaving 5 bases between the germline ends. The CDR3 spans 11 residues. Germline assignment: CDR1 MNHNS and CDR2 SASEGT. CDR3 DNA: TGTGCCAGCAGGACAGAAGAGACCCAGTACTTC. This encodes CASRTEETQYF.

This sequence joins TRBV19 and TRBJ2-1; 9 positions agree with TRBD2. The germline V gene has CDR1 LNHDA and CDR2 SQIVND (reference sequence). After removal of 3 bases from V and 6 bases from J, the junction contained 6 bases not matched to a gene. The CDR3 is made up of 15 amino acids. CDR3 nucleotide sequence: TGTGCCAGTAGTATCGTTAGCGGGAGTGGCAATGAGCAGTTCTTC. It specifies CASSIVSGSGNEQFF. The full variable domain, rest sourced from reference TRBV19 and TRBJ2-1, is DGGITQSPKYLFRKEGQNVTLSCEQNLNHDAMYWYRQDPGQGLRLIYYSQIVNDFQKGDIAEGYSVSREKKESFPLTVTSAQKNPTAFYLCASSIVSGSGNEQFFGPGTRLTVL.